This TCR beta chain appears in the sequencing data of a study of T cells in Graves' hyperthyroidism and ophthalmopathy. Whole-study findings and limits: Ophthalmopathy onset followed model prediction by a median approximately 5.9 months.

Amplified regions were TCR beta CDR3 sequences from RNA transcripts. The primer set for the first-round RT-PCR of the TCR CDR3 was HTBI. A single record per CDR3 protein comes from TCRdb applying MiXCR to the multiplex PCR reads. The data show almost 350,000 distinct CDR3 sequences, roughly 20% seen once. On this clonotype: The antigen remains undetermined.

The clonotype was recovered from a woman between 40 and 55 years old with Graves' ophthalmopathy. Sequences were obtained from blood.

This chain's CDR3 is CASSYYRESGELFF. The CDR3, as DNA: TGTGCCAGCAGTTACTACAGGGAGTCCGGGGAGCTGTTTTTT. The chain carries TRBV6-2 or TRBV6-3 and TRBJ2-2, with D tentatively TRBD1 (6 bases). Trimming left V 1 base short and J 6 bases short, with 9 bases between. The CDR3 is 14 residues long. The germline V gene has CDR1 MNHEY and CDR2 SVGEGT.